A selection of T cell receptor beta chains follows, all from one sample in a study of identical twins. Each CDR3 protein is one row after TCRdb ran MiXCR on the 5' RACE reads. The profile shows roughly 700,000 distinct CDR3 sequences, over 8.5% of them singletons. The same sample was also studied in work on yellow fever vaccine responses in identical twins.

Material: PBMCs. All receptors come from a woman aged 18-29 years in good health. Each CDR3 is given with its conserved first and last residue. The D gene is left open where the match is weak. For some rows the clone size is stated as once, few or many, or as a class when expanded; others skip it.

CDR3nt	CDR3aa	j_gene	d_gene	v_gene	abundance
TGTGCCAGCAGTCCGGGGGGTGTCCGCAATCAGCCCCAGCATTTT	CASSPGGVRNQPQHF	TRBJ1-5	-	TRBV6-1	many
TGTGCCAGCAGCGTCTCTGTGACTCCCTACAATGAGCAGTTCTTC	CASSVSVTPYNEQFF	TRBJ2-1	-	TRBV9	few
TGTGCCATCACACACAGCACGAACACCGGGGAGCTGTTTTTT	CAITHSTNTGELFF	TRBJ2-2	-	TRBV10-3	few
TGTGCCAGCAGCATACACCTGGGATCTGAAGCTTTCTTT	CASSIHLGSEAFF	TRBJ1-1	-	TRBV3-1	few
TGCGCCAGCAGGCTAGCGGGGGGGGTGTACAATGAGCAGTTCTTC	CASRLAGGVYNEQFF	TRBJ2-1	TRBD2	TRBV5-1	-
TGTGCCAGCAGCTTTGGTCGTCAAGCTACTAGCACAGATACGCAGTATTTT	CASSFGRQATSTDTQYF	TRBJ2-3	-	TRBV7-9	many
TGTGCCAGCAGCTTGGTAGATTTGGTAGCGGTCACAGATACGCAGTATTTT	CASSLVDLVAVTDTQYF	TRBJ2-3	-	TRBV5-6	-
TGCAGTGCCCTAAATTCGGGTTTGGGCAATCAGCCCCAGCATTTT	CSALNSGLGNQPQHF	TRBJ1-5	-	TRBV20-1	many
TGCGCCAGCAGCTTGGAAGGGTTTATCGCTGAAGCTTTCTTT	CASSLEGFIAEAFF	TRBJ1-1	-	TRBV5-1	-
TGCAGTGCTAGAGACCTCGGACAGGGAAATACCTACGAGCAGTACTTC	CSARDLGQGNTYEQYF	TRBJ2-7	TRBD1	TRBV20-1	many
TGTGCCAGCAGTCGGGACAGGGGGCGTTACAATGAGCAGTTCTTC	CASSRDRGRYNEQFF	TRBJ2-1	TRBD1	TRBV7-2	many
TGCAGTGCGGCTAGCGCCCACTCCTACAATGAGCAGTTCTTC	CSAASAHSYNEQFF	TRBJ2-1	-	TRBV20-1	many
TGTGCCAGCTCACCACAAAACAGGGCCCAAAACATTCAGTACTTC	CASSPQNRAQNIQYF	TRBJ2-4	-	TRBV18	few
TGTGCCAGCAGCTTAGTCCCAGGCCACTACGAGCAGTACTTC	CASSLVPGHYEQYF	TRBJ2-7	-	TRBV7-2	-
TGTGCCAGCAGCCCCACCCCCGCAGGGTTCCAGGGCGAGCAGTACTTC	CASSPTPAGFQGEQYF	TRBJ2-7	-	TRBV28	many
TGTGCCAGCAGCCCCGGACGATCCTACGAGCAGTACTTC	CASSPGRSYEQYF	TRBJ2-7	-	TRBV18	many
TGTGCCACCAGCAGAGATGCAGGGGGCACAGATACGCAGTATTTT	CATSRDAGGTDTQYF	TRBJ2-3	-	TRBV15	many
TGTGCCAGCAGCCGAGAGACTAGCGGGAATTACGAGCAGTACTTC	CASSRETSGNYEQYF	TRBJ2-7	TRBD2	TRBV4-2	-
TGCGCCAGCAGCTTATCCGGACAGGGATGGAATTCACCCCTCCACTTT	CASSLSGQGWNSPLHF	TRBJ1-6	TRBD1	TRBV5-1	few
TGTGCCAGCAGCACTCTCGGGCCTCTCGGTGAGCAGTTCTTC	CASSTLGPLGEQFF	TRBJ2-1	-	TRBV7-3	few
TGTGCCAGCTCACCGTCGCAGGGGTTTGGCACCGGGGAGCTGTTTTTT	CASSPSQGFGTGELFF	TRBJ2-2	-	TRBV18	-
TGTGCCAGCCGATTTGTGCCAGGGAACACAGATACGCAGTATTTT	CASRFVPGNTDTQYF	TRBJ2-3	-	TRBV5-6	few
TGCAGCGTTGTTTTTGGACAGACCTACAATGAGCAGTTCTTC	CSVVFGQTYNEQFF	TRBJ2-1	-	TRBV29-1	-
TGTGCCAGCATATCGGACAGGGTGAGCACTGAAGCTTTCTTT	CASISDRVSTEAFF	TRBJ1-1	TRBD1	TRBV7-8	-
TGTGCCAGCAGCTCTCTAGCGGAACTTCCGGGCGAGCAGTACTTC	CASSSLAELPGEQYF	TRBJ2-7	TRBD2	TRBV7-9	few
TGCGCCAGCAGCCAAGATTACGGAGGGGGAAGCCGGTATGGCTACACCTTC	CASSQDYGGGSRYGYTF	TRBJ1-2	-	TRBV4-3	few
TGCGCCAGCAGCTTGGCCCCGGGAGTTCCCTCGTACAATGAGCAGTTCTTC	CASSLAPGVPSYNEQFF	TRBJ2-1	-	TRBV5-1	many
TGTGCCAGCAGTTACGGGGGGACAGGGGGCACTGAAGCTTTCTTT	CASSYGGTGGTEAFF	TRBJ1-1	TRBD1	TRBV6-5	few
TGTGCCAGCAGTACCGGGAGGGCCCTATACAATGAGCAGTTCTTC	CASSTGRALYNEQFF	TRBJ2-1	TRBD2	TRBV9	-
TGTGCCAGCAGCCAATCGCGGCAAAACTACGAGCAGTACTTC	CASSQSRQNYEQYF	TRBJ2-7	-	TRBV4-2	many
TGCAGCGCCGGGCCGCTGGGGAATGGCTACACCTTC	CSAGPLGNGYTF	TRBJ1-2	-	TRBV29-1	many
TGCGCCAGCAGCTCGGACATTTCCTACGAGCAGTACTTC	CASSSDISYEQYF	TRBJ2-7	-	TRBV5-1	-
TGCAGCGTTGCTGGCGGACACTCTCCCTACGAGCAGTACTTC	CSVAGGHSPYEQYF	TRBJ2-7	-	TRBV29-1	many
TGCGCCAGCAGCTACGGGACTAGCGGGAGCAATGAGCAGTTCTTC	CASSYGTSGSNEQFF	TRBJ2-1	TRBD2	TRBV5-1	many
TGCAGCGTTGAATCCGGACAGAACTACGAGCAGTACTTC	CSVESGQNYEQYF	TRBJ2-7	-	TRBV29-1	-
TGTGCCACCAGCGAATTGACACCGTCGATTGAGTACTTC	CATSELTPSIEYF	TRBJ2-7	-	TRBV6-5	-
TGCGCCAGCAGCTGGCAGGGGGACACAGATACGCAGTATTTT	CASSWQGDTDTQYF	TRBJ2-3	TRBD1	TRBV5-1	-
TGCGCCAGCAGCTTAGGGACAGGGGGAAACATTCAGTACTTC	CASSLGTGGNIQYF	TRBJ2-4	TRBD1	TRBV5-1	-
TGTGCCAGCAGTTTCCGGACAGGGGGCACCGGGGAGCTGTTTTTT	CASSFRTGGTGELFF	TRBJ2-2	TRBD1	TRBV12-3/TRBV12-4	-
TGTGCCAGCAGTACACGACAGGGGAGCTCCTACGAGCAGTACTTC	CASSTRQGSSYEQYF	TRBJ2-7	TRBD1	TRBV12-3/TRBV12-4	-
TGTGCCACCAGCAGTGGGACAGGGAGAGGCAATCAGCCCCAGCATTTT	CATSSGTGRGNQPQHF	TRBJ1-5	TRBD1	TRBV15	few
TGTGCCAGTCCCGGGAGGAGCGGGTCCTACGAGCAGTACTTC	CASPGRSGSYEQYF	TRBJ2-7	TRBD2	TRBV2	few
TGTGCCAGCAGCCCACGGGGGGGGGCCCAGTACTTC	CASSPRGGAQYF	TRBJ2-5	TRBD2	TRBV12-3/TRBV12-4	few
TGCGCCAGCAGCTTGGTGCAGGCGCCCTACGAGCAGTACTTC	CASSLVQAPYEQYF	TRBJ2-7	-	TRBV5-1	many
TGTGCCAGCAGTTCGGGGCGTTGGAACACTGAAGCTTTCTTT	CASSSGRWNTEAFF	TRBJ1-1	-	TRBV12-3/TRBV12-4	many
TGCAGTGCTAGAGAGTTGCGGGTGTTGAATCTTGAAGCTTTCTTT	CSARELRVLNLEAFF	TRBJ1-1	-	TRBV20-1	-
TGTGCCAGCAGTGAATTGGGGGGGGCTTACAATGAGCAGTTCTTC	CASSELGGAYNEQFF	TRBJ2-1	-	TRBV6-4	-
TGTGCCAGCAGCGTAACTAGCGGGGGGACCACAGATACGCAGTATTTT	CASSVTSGGTTDTQYF	TRBJ2-3	TRBD2	TRBV9	many
TGTGCCAGCAGTTTACGGACCGGGACAGGGGCCTACGAGCAGTACTTC	CASSLRTGTGAYEQYF	TRBJ2-7	TRBD1	TRBV12-3/TRBV12-4	few
TGTGCCAGCAGCGACCCGGGACTGGGAAAGCTCACCGGGGAGCTGTTTTTT	CASSDPGLGKLTGELFF	TRBJ2-2	-	TRBV27	few
TGCAGTGCCCCACCCCAGGGGGCGCGGTCCGAGCAGTACTTC	CSAPPQGARSEQYF	TRBJ2-7	TRBD1	TRBV20-1	-
TGTGCCAGCAGCTTAGGGGTGACGCGCAATGAGCAGTTCTTC	CASSLGVTRNEQFF	TRBJ2-1	-	TRBV7-2	many
TGTGCCAGCAGCTTGTCAGCGACCTACAATGAGCAGTTCTTC	CASSLSATYNEQFF	TRBJ2-1	-	TRBV7-2	many
TGTGCCAGCAGTGAAGACGCCGCCCAGGGGTCACCCCTCCACTTT	CASSEDAAQGSPLHF	TRBJ1-6	-	TRBV2	-
TGTGCCAGCAGTTTGGTGGGACAGGGGCCCTACGAGCAGTACTTC	CASSLVGQGPYEQYF	TRBJ2-7	TRBD1	TRBV12-3/TRBV12-4	many